A selection of T cell receptor beta chains follows, all from one sample in a study of regulatory T cells in long-lasting Graves disease. TCRdb called the multiplex PCR reads again in MiXCR, with one record for every CDR3 protein. Found here are a few hundred thousand distinct CDR3 sequences, roughly 12% of them singletons; the top ten hold approximately 17%. This same sample was also taken into another study, of T cells in Graves' hyperthyroidism and ophthalmopathy.

Material: peripheral blood mononuclear cells (PBMCs), obtained at new diagnosis, from a patient treated with antithyroid drugs. Every receptor here comes from a woman aged 18-29 years with Graves disease. Each CDR3 is given with its conserved first and last residue. A D gene is named only where the DNA matches it firmly. Only some rows state a clone size, as once, few, many or a class for expanded clones.

D,J,V,size,DNA,CDR3
.,TRBJ2-7,TRBV20-1,few,TGCAGTGCTAGTCCCTACCCCACCCCGGGGACCCCGTGGCCAGGCTTCGACGAGCAGTACTTC,CSASPYPTPGTPWPGFDEQYF
TRBD1,TRBJ1-2,TRBV29-1,.,TGCAGCGTTGAATCGACAGGGGCCAGGGGCTACACCTTC,CSVESTGARGYTF
TRBD2,TRBJ2-7,TRBV14,.,TGTGCCAGCAGCCAAAAAGCCGGGACTAGCGGACCTTTGGAGCAGTACTTC,CASSQKAGTSGPLEQYF
TRBD1,TRBJ1-1,TRBV20-1,many,TGCAGTGCTAAGCCGGGACAGGGCATGAACACTGAAGCTTTCTTT,CSAKPGQGMNTEAFF
.,TRBJ2-5,TRBV20-1,few,TGCAGTGCTAGTTCCCTGGACCCGGGGGAGACCCAGTACTTC,CSASSLDPGETQYF
TRBD2,TRBJ2-1,TRBV4-3,.,TGCGCCAGCAGCCAAGGGGGGGGGAGCGGATCATACAATGAGCAGTTCTTC,CASSQGGGSGSYNEQFF
.,TRBJ2-7,TRBV28,many,TGTGCCAGCAGTCACCCGGGTGCGAATAACCCCTACGAGCAGTACTTC,CASSHPGANNPYEQYF
.,TRBJ1-1,TRBV7-2,many,TGTGCCAGCAACCTCTTCTCGACGGTAAACACTGAAGCTTTCTTT,CASNLFSTVNTEAFF
.,TRBJ2-2,TRBV7-9,many,TGTGCCAGCAAGACAGGGAACACCGGGGAGCTGTTTTTT,CASKTGNTGELFF
TRBD2,TRBJ2-3,TRBV27,.,TGTGCCAGCAGTTTATGGTCTAGCGGGGGCCAGTATTTC,CASSLWSSGGQYF
.,TRBJ1-1,TRBV12-3/TRBV12-4,many,TGTGCCAGCAGGTACGCAGGGGTGAACACTGAAGCTTTCTTT,CASRYAGVNTEAFF
TRBD2,TRBJ2-4,TRBV7-9,.,TGTGCCAGCAGCCCGCCTTCCGACGCGGGAGGGCCTAGGTTTAGGTTTATTCAGTACTTC,CASSPPSDAGGPRFRFIQYF
.,TRBJ2-5,TRBV6-5,many,TGTGCCAGCAGTTATAGTACTAGTGAGGAGACCCAGTACTTC,CASSYSTSEETQYF
TRBD1,TRBJ2-3,TRBV20-1,many,TGCAGTGCTAATCCTTTACAGGGGGTCACAGATACGCAGTATTTT,CSANPLQGVTDTQYF
.,TRBJ1-1,TRBV13,many,TGTGCCAGCCAAAAGTTGAACACTGAAGCTTTCTTT,CASQKLNTEAFF
TRBD2,TRBJ2-7,TRBV9,few,TGTGCCATCCTGACTAGCGGGAGACACGAGCAGTACTTC,CAILTSGRHEQYF
TRBD1,TRBJ1-1,TRBV7-8,few,TGTGCCAGCAGCTTAGCCACAAAAAGACAGGGGTTGAACACTGAAGCTTTCTTT,CASSLATKRQGLNTEAFF
TRBD2,TRBJ2-5,TRBV25-1,.,TGTGCCAGCAGTGAATTAAGCGGGAGGGCCCAAGAGACCCAGTACTTC,CASSELSGRAQETQYF
TRBD2,TRBJ2-1,TRBV5-6,many,TGTGCCAGCAGCTTGGCCGGGACTAGCGGATACAATGAGCAGTTCTTC,CASSLAGTSGYNEQFF
.,TRBJ2-1,TRBV27,.,TGTGCCAGCAGCTCCGGGGCCGAAGGAATCAATGAGCAGTTCTTC,CASSSGAEGINEQFF
TRBD1,TRBJ1-5,TRBV3-1,many,TGTGCCAGCAGCCATTACAGGGGGACTCAGCCCCAGCATTTT,CASSHYRGTQPQHF
.,TRBJ1-5,TRBV6-2/TRBV6-3,.,TGTGCCAGCAGTAGGACAGCAAATTACCCATCCAATCAGCCCCAGCATTTT,CASSRTANYPSNQPQHF
.,TRBJ1-2,TRBV7-9,.,TGTGCCAGCAGCTTGGGGGGAGGAGGTGGCTACACCTTC,CASSLGGGGGYTF
.,TRBJ1-5,TRBV7-9,many,TGTGCCAGCAGCTTAGAGAATCAGCCCCAGCATTTT,CASSLENQPQHF
.,TRBJ1-5,TRBV15,.,TGTGCCACCAGCAGAGATCGGTTCGGATCCAATCAGCCCCAGCATTTT,CATSRDRFGSNQPQHF
TRBD1,TRBJ1-1,TRBV7-2,.,TGTGCCAGCAGCCAAGACCCGACAGGGGAGAACACTGAAGCTTTCTTT,CASSQDPTGENTEAFF
TRBD1,TRBJ1-5,TRBV12-3/TRBV12-4,many,TGTGCCAGCAGTACGGACAGGGACCAGCCCCAGCATTTT,CASSTDRDQPQHF
.,TRBJ2-5,TRBV7-8,few,TGTGCCAGCAGCTCACTAGGGGCAGGGGCGCAAGAGACCCAGTACTTC,CASSSLGAGAQETQYF
.,TRBJ2-1,TRBV2,many,TGTGCCAGCGGAAAGACTCGTTACAATGAGCAGTTCTTC,CASGKTRYNEQFF
.,TRBJ2-1,TRBV28,many,TGTGCCAGCAGTTTAAGACAGATCTACAATGAGCAGTTCTTC,CASSLRQIYNEQFF
.,TRBJ1-3,TRBV6-5,many,TGTGCCAGCAGTTACTCGAATCTGGGCTCTGGAAACACCATATATTTT,CASSYSNLGSGNTIYF
.,TRBJ1-3,TRBV18,many,TGTGCCAGCTCACCACGCGGTTCTGGAAACACCATATATTTT,CASSPRGSGNTIYF
.,TRBJ1-3,TRBV12-3/TRBV12-4,many,TGTGCCAGCAGCCTGAGGGGGATCTTTAGGGACACCATATATTTT,CASSLRGIFRDTIYF
.,TRBJ1-2,TRBV29-1,.,TGCAGCGTTGGAAACAGGGACCTAGCTGACTATGGCTACACCTTC,CSVGNRDLADYGYTF
.,TRBJ1-1,TRBV20-1,.,TGCAGTGTCACAAAGGGGAACACTGAAGCTTTCTTT,CSVTKGNTEAFF
.,TRBJ2-1,TRBV6-5,few,TGTGCCAGCAGTTACCCGCCGGGCCTGGGGATTATCAATGAGCAGTTCTTC,CASSYPPGLGIINEQFF
.,TRBJ2-1,TRBV9,.,TGTGCCAGCAGCGTAGGGGGGGCCTCAAATGAGCAGTTCTTC,CASSVGGASNEQFF
.,TRBJ1-2,TRBV3-1,many,TGTGCCAGCAGCCCCAAATTCGGGAGGGAGGCTGACTATGGCTACACCTTC,CASSPKFGREADYGYTF
.,TRBJ2-7,TRBV2,many,TGTGCCAGCAGTGTAAGTGAGACTAACGGATTCAGCGAGCAGTACTTC,CASSVSETNGFSEQYF
.,TRBJ2-5,TRBV9,few,TGTGCCAGCAGTAGACCTAATCAAGAGACCCAGTACTTC,CASSRPNQETQYF
.,TRBJ1-1,TRBV6-6,.,TGTGCCAGCAGTTACTCGTATAAGGGGCCTGGGGACACTGAAGCTTTCTTT,CASSYSYKGPGDTEAFF